The 20 T cell receptor beta chains in this list originate from one sample, sequenced in a study of regulatory T cells in long-lasting Graves disease. Relying on iRepertoire HTBI primers and Arm-PCR of CDR3 regions, the team built TCR beta libraries. TCRdb itself ran the multiplex PCR reads through MiXCR, one entry per CDR3 protein. The table records fewer than 500,000 distinct CDR3 sequences, roughly 17% of them present only once. The time point: newly diagnosed GD, antithyroid drugs for less than 3 months. TCR sequences were obtained from RNA taken from PBMCs. This sample was shared with a second study, whose subject was T cells in Graves' hyperthyroidism and ophthalmopathy.

The sequencing used peripheral blood mononuclear cells (PBMCs), collected at new diagnosis, from a patient treated with antithyroid drugs. These receptors were taken from a man in his forties with Graves disease.

The sample holds many counts of this clonotype. The chain links TRBV30 to TRBJ2-2, with D unresolved. The germline V gene has CDR1 GTSNPN and CDR2 SVGIG (reference sequence). Trimming took 1 base from V and 2 from J, leaving 5 bases between them. There are 13 residues in the CDR3. In DNA form, the CDR3 reads TGTGCCTGGAGTGGGTTTAACACCGGGGAGCTGTTTTTT. Protein: CAWSGFNTGELFF.

This clonotype was detected many times. The CDR3 reads CASSPTGQNYGYTF. The CDR3 DNA reads as TGTGCCAGCAGTCCCACAGGGCAGAACTATGGCTACACCTTC. J is TRBJ1-2 and V is TRBV12-3 or TRBV12-4; a weak D match, TRBD1 (6 bases). This CDR3 is 14 amino acids long. V gave up 5 bases and J gave up 2 bases, with 12 bases separating them.

This clonotype appeared a few times. The chain employs TRBV10-1 and TRBJ1-6; D is uncertain. This CDR3 has 10 residues. Trimming cost V 5 bases and J 7 bases, with 0 bases left between them. Germline V gene data show CDR1 as WNHNN and CDR2 as SYGVQD (reference sequence). The CDR3 DNA reads TGCGCCAGCAGTAATTCACCCCTCCACTTT. It yields the protein CASSNSPLHF.

This clonotype was picked up many times. This chain connects TRBV4-2 to TRBJ2-5; D might be TRBD2 (6 bases). Germline V gives CDR1 LGHNA, CDR2 YNFKEQ. The CDR3 spans 13 residues. V was shortened by 3 bases and J by 5 bases, with 10 bases between the two germline ends. Written as DNA, the CDR3 is TGTGCCAGCAGCCAGGGACTTGGGGAGACCCAGTACTTC. Translated: CASSQGLGETQYF.

In its sample, this clonotype was seen many times. The chain links TRBV6-1 to TRBJ2-7, with 8 bases matching TRBD1. The CDR3 has 14 residues. Per the germline V gene, CDR1 is MNHNS and CDR2 is SASEGT. J was trimmed by 2 bases and V by 5 bases; bases with no gene match: 5. CDR3 DNA: TGTGCCAGCAGTCTTGACAGGGGAACCTACGAGCAGTACTTC. Protein sequence: CASSLDRGTYEQYF.

The V call is TRBV14, the J call TRBJ2-1; 9 bases fit TRBD2. Per the germline V gene, CDR1 is SGHDN and CDR2 is FVKESK. The CDR3 is 14 residues long. V shed 7 bases, J shed 9 bases, and the junction held 10 bases outside the gene matches. CDR3 residues: CASITSGRPGEQFF. The CDR3 DNA reads TGTGCCAGCATCACCAGCGGGAGGCCGGGTGAGCAGTTCTTC. The full variable domain, its missing parts supplied by reference TRBV14 and TRBJ2-1, is EAGVTQFPSHSVIEKGQTVTLRCDPISGHDNLYWYRRVMGKEIKFLLHFVKESKQDESGMPNNRFLAERTGGTYSTLKVQPAELEDSGVYFCASITSGRPGEQFFGPGTRLTVL.

The rearrangement links TRBV19 to TRBJ1-5; no firm D call. There are 15 residues in the CDR3. The V end was cut by 4 bases, the J end by 0 bases, with 10 bases between. CDR1 is LNHDA, CDR2 SQIVND, per germline (reference sequence). Here the CDR3 DNA reads TGTGCCAGTAGTAATATGGGGATTAGCAATCAGCCCCAGCATTTT. It encodes CASSNMGISNQPQHF.

The genes are TRBV5-1 and TRBJ1-1; maybe TRBD1 (6 bases). Germline V CDR1 and CDR2: SGHRS, YFSETQ. V lost 0 bases to trimming and J lost 5 bases, with 14 bases between them. The CDR3 is made up of 15 amino acids. Here the CDR3 DNA reads TGCGCCAGCAGCTTGGGATCAACAGGGTGGACTGAAGCTTTCTTT. Translation gives CASSLGSTGWTEAFF.

The V gene is TRBV19, the J gene TRBJ2-7; TRBD2 aligns across 11 bases. CDR3 length: 16 amino acids. The germline CDR1 and CDR2 sequences are LNHDA and SQIVND (reference sequence). V trimming: 5 bases; J trimming: 6 bases; junction bases outside the gene matches: 12. Here the CDR3 reads CASSPTRLAGTFEQYF. The CDR3 DNA is TGTGCCAGTAGTCCCACGAGACTAGCGGGAACTTTCGAGCAGTACTTC.

This clonotype occurred many times. CDR3 in DNA: TGTGCCAGCAGCTTAGAAGGGGGAGTCGGCACCGGGGAGCTGTTTTTT. Translation: CASSLEGGVGTGELFF. This chain connects TRBV13 to TRBJ2-2, with D perhaps matching TRBD1 (6 bases). CDR3 size: 16 residues. From germline, CDR1 is PRHDT and CDR2 FYEKMQ (reference sequence). V was pared by 1 base and J by 4 bases, with 13 bases between. Complete variable domain (other parts from reference TRBV13 and TRBJ2-2): AAGVIQSPRHLIKEKRETATLKCYPIPRHDTVYWYQQGPGQDPQFLISFYEKMQSDKGSIPDRFSAQQFSDYHSELNMSSLELGDSALYFCASSLEGGVGTGELFFGEGSRLTVL.

This clonotype came up many times. The V and J genes are TRBV11-2 and TRBJ2-7; 7 bases are a match to TRBD1. The germline CDR1 and CDR2 sequences are SGHAT and FQNNGV. V dropped 5 bases and J dropped 4; count of bases not matched to a gene: 11. The CDR3 is 15 residues long. CDR3 sequence (DNA): TGTGCCAGCAGCAAGTCCACCGGGACAGCGTACGAGCAGTACTTC. Amino acid sequence: CASSKSTGTAYEQYF. The whole variable domain, remainder taken from reference TRBV11-2 and TRBJ2-7, is EAGVAQSPRYKIIEKRQSVAFWCNPISGHATLYWYQQILGQGPKLLIQFQNNGVVDDSQLPKDRFSAERLKGVDSTLKIQPAKLEDSAVYLCASSKSTGTAYEQYFGPGTRLTVT.

This clonotype has at least ten counts. The chain has TRBV20-1 and TRBJ2-7; TRBD2 matches at 14 bases. This CDR3 is built from 16 residues. With 6 bases clipped from V and 8 bases from J, the junction kept 15 bases outside the gene matches. The germline V gene has CDR1 DFQATT and CDR2 SNEGSKA (reference sequence). This CDR3 reads CSATELRGLAGAQQYF. CDR3 nucleotide sequence: TGCAGTGCGACCGAACTCCGGGGACTAGCGGGAGCACAGCAGTACTTC.

This clonotype was recorded many times. The rearrangement joins TRBV15 to TRBJ2-1; the match to TRBD2 covers 9 bases. J gave up 5 bases and V 4 bases, and 6 bases lay outside the gene matches. The germline gives CDR1 LNHNV, CDR2 YYDKDF (reference sequence). There are 15 residues in the CDR3. The CDR3 is CATSTRLAVNNEQFF. The CDR3 DNA reads as TGTGCCACCAGCACACGACTAGCGGTTAACAATGAGCAGTTCTTC.

This sequence joins TRBV12-3 or TRBV12-4 and TRBJ1-1; TRBD1 might be the D (6 bases). The CDR3 runs to 17 residues. Trimming removed 8 bases from V and 2 bases from J, with 24 bases in between. CDR3 bases: TGTGCCAGCTCCCCCTGGGATGGGGGCCCCGGCAACACTGAAGCTTTCTTT. Translating it yields CASSPWDGGPGNTEAFF.

This chain links TRBV13 with TRBJ2-5, with 13 bases aligning to TRBD2. The CDR3 extends over 16 amino acids. Germline V gene sequence: CDR1 PRHDT, CDR2 FYEKMQ (reference sequence). Losses at the gene ends were 5 bases for V and 4 bases for J; bases not matched to a gene: 7. The CDR3 loop reads CASSQGLAGALETQYF. CDR3 coding DNA: TGTGCCAGCAGCCAAGGACTAGCGGGGGCTCTAGAGACCCAGTACTTC.

This clonotype was observed at least ten times. V and J are TRBV7-9 and TRBJ2-7; D not certain. The V end lost 5 bases, the J end lost 6 bases, and 20 bases lay between the germline ends. This CDR3 contains 15 residues. Germline V gene sequence: CDR1 SEHNR, CDR2 FQNEAQ (reference sequence). The CDR3 sequence: CASSPLRLTSFEQYF. In nucleotides, the CDR3 is TGTGCCAGCAGCCCTTTGAGACTGACCTCTTTCGAGCAGTACTTC.

In regard to this clonotype: Possible read error: a much larger clone is one base away. In DNA form, the CDR3 reads TGTGCCAGCAGCCCCCGGGACAGAGCCTCTCGGAAGCAGTACTTC. Translation gives CASSPRDRASRKQYF. The chain has TRBV3-1 and TRBJ2-7, with 7 bases fitting TRBD1. Trimming took 4 bases from V and 8 from J; bases not matched to a gene: 14. Per the germline V gene, CDR1 is LGHDT and CDR2 is YNNKEL (reference sequence). This CDR3 has 15 residues.

The table lists this clonotype with many counts. The chain recombines TRBV11-2 with TRBJ2-2, with D perhaps matching TRBD1 (6 bases). The germline gives CDR1 SGHAT, CDR2 FQNNGV. Trimming left V 5 bases short and J 0 bases short, with 16 bases between. This CDR3 is built from 17 residues. CDR3 sequence reads: CASSHRDRFANTGELFF. Here the CDR3 DNA reads TGTGCCAGCAGCCATAGAGACAGGTTCGCGAACACCGGGGAGCTGTTTTTT.

This clonotype was observed many times. The J gene is TRBJ1-4, the V gene TRBV10-3; D not certain. V dropped 6 bases and J dropped 2 bases, with 10 bases sitting between them. The V gene's germline CDR1 is ENHRY and CDR2 SYGVKD. This CDR3 spans 14 amino acids. The CDR3 DNA sequence: TGTGCCATCAGGGGTACAGCGACTAATGAAAAACTGTTTTTT. Encoded protein: CAIRGTATNEKLFF.

The gene calls are TRBV29-1 and TRBJ2-3; D uncertain. This CDR3 contains 14 residues. CDR1 and CDR2 from the germline V gene are SQVTM and ANQGSEA. Trimming shortened V by 3 bases and J by 3 bases, and 13 bases separated the two germline ends. In DNA form, the CDR3 reads TGCAGCGTTGATGTGACATCCCTAACAGATACGCAGTATTTT. Encoded protein: CSVDVTSLTDTQYF.